This TCR beta chain was sequenced for a study of CD8+ T cells in alopecia areata. cDNA prepared by RNA extraction and subsequent reverse transcription served as the template for sequencing. Generated by immunoSEQ multiplex PCR, the TCRdb table keeps only in-frame clones and is missing some. Among some 150,000 clones listed, approximately 56% were seen once. Germline CDR1 reads MGHRA; CDR2 reads YSYEKL. V lost 5 bases and J lost 1, with 12 bases in between. This CDR3 is built from 14 residues. The sequencing input was CD8+ T cells sorted from blood. The sequence was collected from a human donor in good health. The chain has TRBV4-1 and TRBJ2-7, with a tentative D call TRBD1 (6 bases). CDR3 in DNA: TGCGCCAGCAGCTCACACAGGGATTCCTACGAGCAGTACTTC. Translating it yields CASSSHRDSYEQYF.